This T cell receptor beta chain was identified in a study of T-cell memory formation after mild COVID-19. Study-wide context: Largely donor-specific TCR clusters were found.

The germline V gene encodes CDR1 LGHNT and CDR2 FRNRAP. V lost 5 bases, J lost 4 bases, and 2 bases stayed unmatched. CDR3 length equals 15 residues. A 5'RACE reaction primed in the constant segment made cDNA libraries of TCR alpha and TCR beta, and these carried sample barcodes and UMIs. TCRdb reprocessed the 5' RACE reads via MiXCR and lists one record per CDR3 protein. The sample gives nearly 110,000 distinct CDR3 sequences, 9.5% to 15% of which show up once; around 30% is in the top ten. This clonotype has a handful of counts. Its target is unknown. Study observations and caveats: A second wave of clones peaked on day 37, and their SARS-CoV-2 specificity went unconfirmed. Mostly located in CM and EM were contracting CD4+ clones, with contracting CD8+ clones located in EMRA.

The source of this sequence is an adult woman who had mild COVID-19 (a few samples of this study predate the infection). Cell type and time point are not known. This chain joins TRBV12-5 and TRBJ2-1, with TRBD2 matching 13 bases. Sequenced: PBMCs or a T cell subset sorted from them (not recorded which). The CDR3 coding sequence is TGTGCTAGTGGTGAGGGACTAGCGGGGTACAATGAGCAGTTCTTC. Translated: CASGEGLAGYNEQFF.